A single T cell receptor beta chain is shown here with its context. Use of 60 Vbeta and 13 Jbeta primers characterized the PCR. Clones were sequenced by immunoSEQ multiplex PCR, and TCRdb holds only the in-frame ones, with some missing. In the table there are 160,000 or so clones, 65% to 80% of which are singletons. This entry is derived from a study of cytomegalovirus exposure and HLA in healthy donors. This CDR3 contains 14 residues. V shed 6 bases and J shed 3 bases, with 14 bases lying between them. CDR1 is SQVTM and CDR2 is ANQGSEA in the germline V gene. The V call is TRBV29-1, the J call TRBJ2-2, with D perhaps TRBD2 (5 bases). The TCR sequence derives from a woman aged 40 to 55 in good health and CMV-seropositive. The sequenced sample was PBMCs. CDR3 DNA: TGCAGCGTCTTGGCTAGCCTGTACACCGGGGAGCTGTTTTTT. This codes for CSVLASLYTGELFF.